A selection of T cell receptor beta chains follows, all from one sample in a study of blood T cell repertoires in COVID-19. The data were produced by immunoSEQ multiplex PCR, yet TCRdb's version contains in-frame clones alone and is incomplete. This table holds some 160,000 clones, around four fifths found once. The sequenced sample was peripheral blood. These receptors were collected from a woman aged 80 or over with COVID-19, enrolled during active disease. Both conserved end residues are part of each CDR3. Each record gives: D gene, clone size, J gene, V gene, CDR3 length, CDR3 DNA, CDR3 protein. A D gene is named only where the DNA matches it firmly. Only some rows state a clone size, as once, few, many or a class for expanded clones.

d_call: .
clone_size: .
j_call: TRBJ1-2
v_call: TRBV9
cdr3_length: 14
cdr3_nt: TGTGCCAGCAGCGCCCGACAGGACCACTATGGCTACACCTTC
cdr3_aa: CASSARQDHYGYTF

d_call: TRBD2
clone_size: .
j_call: TRBJ2-3
v_call: TRBV7-3
cdr3_length: 15
cdr3_nt: TGTGCCAGCAGCAAGACCGGGACTAGCGGCGATACGCAGTATTTT
cdr3_aa: CASSKTGTSGDTQYF

d_call: .
clone_size: .
j_call: TRBJ1-5
v_call: TRBV6-1
cdr3_length: 12
cdr3_nt: TGTGCCAGCAGTGAATGGCCTCAGCCCCAGCATTTT
cdr3_aa: CASSEWPQPQHF

d_call: .
clone_size: .
j_call: TRBJ1-5
v_call: TRBV5-1
cdr3_length: 15
cdr3_nt: TGCGCCAGCAGCTTGGGGGCACAGGGCTCGGAGCCCCAGCATTTT
cdr3_aa: CASSLGAQGSEPQHF

d_call: .
clone_size: few
j_call: TRBJ1-6
v_call: TRBV25-1
cdr3_length: 12
cdr3_nt: TGTGCCAGCAGTGGGGGGGATTCACCCCTCCACTTT
cdr3_aa: CASSGGDSPLHF

d_call: TRBD2
clone_size: .
j_call: TRBJ2-3
v_call: TRBV7-2
cdr3_length: 15
cdr3_nt: TGTGCCAGCAGTTTTAGCGGGAGCTCTACAGATACGCAGTATTTT
cdr3_aa: CASSFSGSSTDTQYF

d_call: .
clone_size: .
j_call: TRBJ1-2
v_call: TRBV12-3/TRBV12-4
cdr3_length: 13
cdr3_nt: TGTGCCAGCAGTCCCCAACTCGGAGGAGGCTACACCTTC
cdr3_aa: CASSPQLGGGYTF

d_call: .
clone_size: .
j_call: TRBJ1-4
v_call: TRBV2
cdr3_length: 14
cdr3_nt: TGTGCCAGTCTGCGGGGTCAGGTAGCAGAAAAACTGTTTTTT
cdr3_aa: CASLRGQVAEKLFF

d_call: TRBD1
clone_size: .
j_call: TRBJ1-2
v_call: TRBV5-1
cdr3_length: 15
cdr3_nt: TGCGCCAGCAGCTTGGAGGACAGGGATGCCTATGGCTACACCTTC
cdr3_aa: CASSLEDRDAYGYTF

d_call: .
clone_size: .
j_call: TRBJ2-3
v_call: TRBV6-5
cdr3_length: 14
cdr3_nt: TGTGCCAGCAGTCCCCAGGGGAGCACAGATACGCAGTATTTT
cdr3_aa: CASSPQGSTDTQYF

d_call: TRBD1
clone_size: once
j_call: TRBJ1-5
v_call: TRBV15
cdr3_length: 16
cdr3_nt: TGTGCCACCAGCAGAGACCTGACAGGGTCGGATCAGCCCCAGCATTTT
cdr3_aa: CATSRDLTGSDQPQHF

d_call: .
clone_size: .
j_call: TRBJ2-3
v_call: TRBV5-4
cdr3_length: 14
cdr3_nt: TGTGCCAGCAGCTTAGAGGGAGGGGGAGATACGCAGTATTTT
cdr3_aa: CASSLEGGGDTQYF

d_call: .
clone_size: .
j_call: TRBJ1-1
v_call: TRBV20-1
cdr3_length: 12
cdr3_nt: TGCAGTGCTAGTAACAGGGTCAGGGAAGCTTTCTTT
cdr3_aa: CSASNRVREAFF

d_call: TRBD1
clone_size: .
j_call: TRBJ2-3
v_call: TRBV6-5
cdr3_length: 14
cdr3_nt: TGTGCCAGCGGGCGGACAGGGGAGGCAGATACGCAGTATTTT
cdr3_aa: CASGRTGEADTQYF

d_call: .
clone_size: .
j_call: TRBJ2-2
v_call: TRBV13
cdr3_length: 14
cdr3_nt: TGTGCCAGCAGCCTCCCCCAGAATCCCGGGGAGCTGTTTTTT
cdr3_aa: CASSLPQNPGELFF

d_call: TRBD1
clone_size: once
j_call: TRBJ1-1
v_call: TRBV5-1
cdr3_length: 16
cdr3_nt: TGCGCCAGCAGCTTTTCGGGGACAGGGTTGAACACTGAAGCTTTCTTT
cdr3_aa: CASSFSGTGLNTEAFF

d_call: .
clone_size: .
j_call: TRBJ2-6
v_call: TRBV9
cdr3_length: 15
cdr3_nt: TGTGCCAGCAGCGTAGATCAATCTGGGGCCAACGTCCTGACTTTC
cdr3_aa: CASSVDQSGANVLTF

d_call: TRBD2
clone_size: once
j_call: TRBJ2-2
v_call: TRBV7-8
cdr3_length: 15
cdr3_nt: TGTGCCAGCAGCCCCGAGCGGGAGTGGGCCGGGGAGCTGTTTTTT
cdr3_aa: CASSPEREWAGELFF

d_call: .
clone_size: .
j_call: TRBJ1-2
v_call: TRBV28
cdr3_length: 17
cdr3_nt: TGTGCCAGCAGAGAATTTTCCGCCGCGGATGGTAACTATGGCTACACCTTC
cdr3_aa: CASREFSAADGNYGYTF

d_call: .
clone_size: .
j_call: TRBJ2-1
v_call: TRBV3-1/TRBV3-2
cdr3_length: 12
cdr3_nt: TGTGCCAGCAGCCAAGGGGGGGACCCGCAATTCTTC
cdr3_aa: CASSQGGDPQFF

d_call: .
clone_size: .
j_call: TRBJ1-4
v_call: TRBV7-9
cdr3_length: 14
cdr3_nt: TGTGCCAGCAGCTTCGAGGGTCGGGTTGAAAAACTGTTTTTT
cdr3_aa: CASSFEGRVEKLFF

d_call: .
clone_size: once
j_call: TRBJ2-1
v_call: TRBV28
cdr3_length: 15
cdr3_nt: TGTGCCAGCAGTGCCACCAGGGGAGTGTACAATGAGCAGTTCTTC
cdr3_aa: CASSATRGVYNEQFF

d_call: TRBD2
clone_size: .
j_call: TRBJ2-5
v_call: TRBV11-2
cdr3_length: 15
cdr3_nt: TGTGCCAGCAGCTGGGGCACTAGCGATAAAGAGACCCAGTACTTC
cdr3_aa: CASSWGTSDKETQYF

d_call: TRBD1
clone_size: few
j_call: TRBJ1-4
v_call: TRBV9
cdr3_length: 16
cdr3_nt: TGTGCCAGCAGCGTCGGGACAGGAGCAACTAATGAAAAACTGTTTTTT
cdr3_aa: CASSVGTGATNEKLFF

d_call: .
clone_size: .
j_call: TRBJ1-1
v_call: TRBV25-1
cdr3_length: 14
cdr3_nt: TGTGCCAGCAGGTTGCGGCTCGCCGACACTGAAGCTTTCTTT
cdr3_aa: CASRLRLADTEAFF

d_call: TRBD1
clone_size: .
j_call: TRBJ1-1
v_call: TRBV28
cdr3_length: 15
cdr3_nt: TGTGCCAGCAACCCCGGGGGACAGGGTGGATCAGAAGCTTTCTTT
cdr3_aa: CASNPGGQGGSEAFF

d_call: .
clone_size: .
j_call: TRBJ1-2
v_call: TRBV6-4
cdr3_length: 12
cdr3_nt: TGTGCCAGCAGTGCCTCGGGCAATGGCTACACCTTC
cdr3_aa: CASSASGNGYTF

d_call: .
clone_size: .
j_call: TRBJ2-5
v_call: TRBV6-5
cdr3_length: 14
cdr3_nt: TGTGCCAGCATGCGATTAGCGATGAAGGGGACCCAGTACTTC
cdr3_aa: CASMRLAMKGTQYF

d_call: .
clone_size: .
j_call: TRBJ2-7
v_call: TRBV5-4
cdr3_length: 14
cdr3_nt: TGTGCCAGCACCCTTTGGGGCGACCCCTACGAGCAGTACTTC
cdr3_aa: CASTLWGDPYEQYF

d_call: TRBD2
clone_size: .
j_call: TRBJ2-2
v_call: TRBV7-2
cdr3_length: 15
cdr3_nt: TGTGCCAGCAGCCCACGACTAGCGGGGACCGGGGAGCTGTTTTTT
cdr3_aa: CASSPRLAGTGELFF

d_call: .
clone_size: .
j_call: TRBJ1-6
v_call: TRBV5-1
cdr3_length: 13
cdr3_nt: TGCGCCAGCAGCTTGGGACAGGATTCACCCCTCCACTTT
cdr3_aa: CASSLGQDSPLHF

d_call: .
clone_size: .
j_call: TRBJ2-5
v_call: TRBV28
cdr3_length: 13
cdr3_nt: TGTGCCAGCAGTCCCGGGACTCAAGAGACCCAGTACTTC
cdr3_aa: CASSPGTQETQYF

d_call: TRBD1
clone_size: .
j_call: TRBJ1-5
v_call: TRBV3-1/TRBV3-2
cdr3_length: 13
cdr3_nt: TGTGCCAGCAGCTCAACAGGGGATCAGCCCCAGCATTTT
cdr3_aa: CASSSTGDQPQHF

d_call: .
clone_size: .
j_call: TRBJ2-5
v_call: TRBV2
cdr3_length: 14
cdr3_nt: TGTGCCAGCAGCCGCAGCGACGGAGTGGGGACCCAGTACTTC
cdr3_aa: CASSRSDGVGTQYF

d_call: .
clone_size: .
j_call: TRBJ1-5
v_call: TRBV5-1
cdr3_length: 15
cdr3_nt: TGCGCCAGCAGTCTAGAATCGGGGGGCGGGAGTCCCCAGCATTTT
cdr3_aa: CASSLESGGGSPQHF

d_call: .
clone_size: .
j_call: TRBJ1-2
v_call: TRBV4-1
cdr3_length: 13
cdr3_nt: TGCGCCAGCAGCCTGCCCGCCGGCTATGGCTACACCTTC
cdr3_aa: CASSLPAGYGYTF

d_call: .
clone_size: .
j_call: TRBJ2-5
v_call: TRBV6-6
cdr3_length: 13
cdr3_nt: TGTGCCAGCGGGGGCGGTGGCCAAGAGACCCAGTACTTC
cdr3_aa: CASGGGGQETQYF

d_call: TRBD1
clone_size: .
j_call: TRBJ2-3
v_call: TRBV7-2
cdr3_length: 14
cdr3_nt: TGTGCCAGCAGCTTGCAGGGGGGCACAGATACGCAGTATTTT
cdr3_aa: CASSLQGGTDTQYF

d_call: TRBD1
clone_size: .
j_call: TRBJ1-5
v_call: TRBV6-5
cdr3_length: 14
cdr3_nt: TGTGCCAGCTGCCGGGGACAGGAACTCTTGCCCCAGCATTTT
cdr3_aa: CASCRGQELLPQHF

d_call: TRBD1
clone_size: .
j_call: TRBJ1-2
v_call: TRBV6-5
cdr3_length: 13
cdr3_nt: TGTGCCAGCATTAGGACAGGCCGATATGGCTACACCTTC
cdr3_aa: CASIRTGRYGYTF

d_call: .
clone_size: .
j_call: TRBJ1-3
v_call: TRBV11-1
cdr3_length: 14
cdr3_nt: TGTGCCAGCAGCCCCTCTAACCTCGGAAACACCATATATTTT
cdr3_aa: CASSPSNLGNTIYF